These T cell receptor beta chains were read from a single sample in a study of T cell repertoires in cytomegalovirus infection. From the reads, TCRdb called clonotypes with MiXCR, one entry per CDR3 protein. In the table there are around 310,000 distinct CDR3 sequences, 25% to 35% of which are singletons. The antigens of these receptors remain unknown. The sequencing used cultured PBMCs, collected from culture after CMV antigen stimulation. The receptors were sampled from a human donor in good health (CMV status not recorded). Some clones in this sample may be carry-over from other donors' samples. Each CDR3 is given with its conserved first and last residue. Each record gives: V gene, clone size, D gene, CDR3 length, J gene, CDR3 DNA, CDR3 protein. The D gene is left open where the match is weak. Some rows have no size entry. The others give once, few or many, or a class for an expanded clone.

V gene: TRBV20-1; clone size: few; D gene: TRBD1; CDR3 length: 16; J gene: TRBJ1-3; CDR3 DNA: TGCAGTGCTAGAGACCCAACATACAGGGGTGGAAACACCATATATTTT; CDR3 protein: CSARDPTYRGGNTIYF
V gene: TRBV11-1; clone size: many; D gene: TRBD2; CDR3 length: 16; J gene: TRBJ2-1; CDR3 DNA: TGTGCCAGCAGTCAAACCTTACTAGCGGGGGAGGATGAGCAGTTCTTC; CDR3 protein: CASSQTLLAGEDEQFF
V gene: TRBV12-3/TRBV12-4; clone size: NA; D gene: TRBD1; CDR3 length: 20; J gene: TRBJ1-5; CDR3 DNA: TGTGCCAGCAGCCCCCGGCCGGGACAGGGGGCCCGGGTGGGGAATCAGCCCCAGCATTTT; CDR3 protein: CASSPRPGQGARVGNQPQHF
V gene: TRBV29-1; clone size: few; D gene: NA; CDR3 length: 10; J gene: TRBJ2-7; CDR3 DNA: TGCAGCGTCATTGCCTACGAGCAGTACTTC; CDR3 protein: CSVIAYEQYF
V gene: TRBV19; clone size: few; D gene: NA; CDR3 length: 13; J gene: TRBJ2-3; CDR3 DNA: TGTGCCAGTAGTTCTGCCCGAGCAGATACGCAGTATTTT; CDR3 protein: CASSSARADTQYF
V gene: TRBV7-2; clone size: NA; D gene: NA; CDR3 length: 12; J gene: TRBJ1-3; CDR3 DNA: TGTGCCAGCAGTTTGATGGGTGACACCATATATTTT; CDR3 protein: CASSLMGDTIYF
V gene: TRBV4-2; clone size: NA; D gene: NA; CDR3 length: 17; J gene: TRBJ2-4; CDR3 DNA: TGTGCCAGCAGCCAAGGGGGGCGGGCTAGAGCCAAAAACATTCAGTACTTC; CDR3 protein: CASSQGGRARAKNIQYF
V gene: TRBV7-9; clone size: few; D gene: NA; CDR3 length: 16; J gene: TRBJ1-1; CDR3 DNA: TGTGCCAGCAGCCCACCGGGACTGCGTACGAACACTGAAGCTTTCTTT; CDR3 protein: CASSPPGLRTNTEAFF
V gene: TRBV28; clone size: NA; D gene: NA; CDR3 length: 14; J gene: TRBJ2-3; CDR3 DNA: TGTGCCAGCAGTTCCCCTCCCACCACAGATACGCAGTATTTT; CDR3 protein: CASSSPPTTDTQYF
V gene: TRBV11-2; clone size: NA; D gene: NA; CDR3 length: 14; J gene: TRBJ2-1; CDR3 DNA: TGTGCCAGCCGGGCCCTTAGCCGGGGAAATGAGCAGTTCTTC; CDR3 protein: CASRALSRGNEQFF
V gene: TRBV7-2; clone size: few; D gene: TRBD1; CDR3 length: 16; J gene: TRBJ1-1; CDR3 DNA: TGTGCCAGCAGCCCGAGGACAGGGATTGGAAACACTGAAGCTTTCTTT; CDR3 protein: CASSPRTGIGNTEAFF
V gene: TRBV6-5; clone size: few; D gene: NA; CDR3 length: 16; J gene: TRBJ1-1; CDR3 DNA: TGTGCCAGCAGTTACCTTTTTGGGGGCGCGGACACTGAAGCTTTCTTT; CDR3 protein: CASSYLFGGADTEAFF
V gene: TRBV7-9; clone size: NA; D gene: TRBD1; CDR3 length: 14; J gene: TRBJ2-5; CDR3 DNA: TGTGCCAGCAGCTCGGGACAGGGGGAAGAGACCCAGTACTTC; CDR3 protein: CASSSGQGEETQYF
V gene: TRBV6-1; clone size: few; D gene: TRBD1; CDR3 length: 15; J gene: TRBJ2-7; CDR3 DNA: TGTGCCAGCGGCCTGCGACAGGGGGGTGGGCGCGAGCAGTACTTC; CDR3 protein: CASGLRQGGGREQYF
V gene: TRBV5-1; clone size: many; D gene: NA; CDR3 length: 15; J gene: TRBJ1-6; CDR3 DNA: TGCGCCAGCAGCTTGGTGGTGGGGGGTAATTCACCCCTCCACTTT; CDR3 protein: CASSLVVGGNSPLHF
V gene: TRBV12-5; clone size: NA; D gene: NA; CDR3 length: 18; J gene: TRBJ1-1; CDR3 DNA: TGTGCTAGTGGTTTGGCCCTGCTTGATGGGAAGAGGGACACTGAAGCTTTCTTT; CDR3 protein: CASGLALLDGKRDTEAFF
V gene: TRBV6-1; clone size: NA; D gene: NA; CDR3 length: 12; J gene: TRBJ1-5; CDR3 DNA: TGTGCCAGCAGAGGATCCTATCAGCCCCAGCATTTT; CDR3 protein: CASRGSYQPQHF
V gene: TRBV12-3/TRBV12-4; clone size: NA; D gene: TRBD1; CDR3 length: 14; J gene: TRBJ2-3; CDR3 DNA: TGTGCCAGCAGTCTACGACAGGGGGCGAATACGCAGTATTTT; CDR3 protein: CASSLRQGANTQYF
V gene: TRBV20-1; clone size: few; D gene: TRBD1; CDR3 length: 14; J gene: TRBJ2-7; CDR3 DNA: TGCAGTGCTTGGGACAGGCCTAGCTCCTACGAGCAGTACTTC; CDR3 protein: CSAWDRPSSYEQYF